Shown below are 32 T cell receptor beta chains from a single sample sequenced in a study of OX40 agonist ivuxolimab in advanced cancers. Libraries were made using the immunoSEQ multiplex PCR assay. The table was pulled from immuneACCESS by TCRdb, which kept in-frame rearrangements only. Such tables lose some clones; where checked, under half of the loss comes from unresolved V genes, and the rest has no known cause. Recorded for this sample are 60,000 to 80,000 clones; 81% of them occurred a single time. In total, the top ten clones hold roughly 5.3% of the sample. This material consisted of CD4+ or CD8+ T cells sorted from blood, taken in a trial of the OX40 agonist ivuxolimab. These receptors all come from an adult with an advanced solid tumor such as melanoma, head and neck, liver or kidney cancer.

The chain has TRBV6-1 and TRBJ1-6; D is possibly TRBD1 (5 bases). Germline CDR1 is MNHNS and CDR2 is SASEGT. V shed 3 bases and J shed 6 bases, with 15 bases lying between them. The CDR3 has 16 residues. The CDR3 region is CASSDPGFGGNSPLHF. The CDR3 DNA reads TGTGCCAGCAGTGATCCAGGCTTCGGGGGTAATTCACCCCTCCACTTT.

The chain employs TRBV5-6 and TRBJ1-2; D is undetermined. V was trimmed by 4 bases and J by 4 bases, leaving 20 bases between them. Germline V lookup: CDR1 SGHDT, CDR2 YYEEEE. The CDR3 length is 16 residues. The CDR3 nucleotides are TGTGCCAGCAGCCGCCGGGAAGCGGAGGATGGCTATGGCTACACCTTC. It codes for CASSRREAEDGYGYTF.

This clone was counted a single time. The chain carries TRBV15 and TRBJ2-3; maybe TRBD1 (5 bases). The germline CDR1 and CDR2 sequences are LNHNV and YYDKDF (reference sequence). Trimming removed 0 bases from V and 6 bases from J, with 13 bases in between. This CDR3 is built from 15 residues. CDR3 sequence (DNA): TGTGCCACCAGCAGAGATCCGGACACGGCGGATACGCAGTATTTT. It translates to CATSRDPDTADTQYF.

The rearrangement joins TRBV5-8 to TRBJ2-5, with unresolved D. Trimming shortened V by 2 bases and J by 1 base, and 9 bases separated the two germline ends. The CDR3 loop spans 14 amino acids. Germline V gives CDR1 SGHTS, CDR2 YDEGEE. CDR3 loop: CASSFRQIQETQYF. CDR3 nucleotide sequence: TGTGCCAGCAGCTTTCGGCAGATCCAAGAGACCCAGTACTTC.

The J gene is TRBJ2-7, the V gene TRBV27; 8 bases are a match to TRBD2. V was pared by 5 bases and J by 2 bases, with 5 bases of the junction left unmatched. Germline V gene data show CDR1 as MNHEY and CDR2 as SMNVEV (reference sequence). The CDR3 has 14 amino acids. CDR3 bases: TGTGCCAGCAGTGAGCGGGAGAGCCCCTACGAGCAGTACTTC. Protein product: CASSERESPYEQYF.

This sequence joins TRBV2 and TRBJ2-7; D uncertain. The CDR3 runs 13 residues. Trimming shortened V by 2 bases and J by 3 bases, and 8 bases separated the two germline ends. The germline gives CDR1 SNHLY, CDR2 FYNNEI. For the CDR3, the DNA is TGTGCCAGCAGTGAAAGCGCAAACTACGAGCAGTACTTC. This codes for CASSESANYEQYF.

The J gene is TRBJ1-1, the V gene TRBV27; no firm D call. Germline CDR1 MNHEY, CDR2 SMNVEV (reference sequence). Trimming took off 4 bases at V and 0 bases at J, with 6 bases between the two ends. This CDR3 comprises 13 residues. This CDR3 is CASSSLLNTEAFF. The CDR3 DNA is TGTGCCAGCAGTTCACTCCTGAACACTGAAGCTTTCTTT.

A few counts support this clone. V and J are TRBV14 and TRBJ2-1, with D hard to call. CDR1 and CDR2 (germline): SGHDN, FVKESK. V was shortened by 4 bases and J by 8 bases, with 6 bases between the two germline ends. This CDR3 spans 11 amino acids. CDR3 bases: TGTGCCAGCAGCCTAGGTGATGAGCAGTTCTTC. Translation: CASSLGDEQFF.

V is TRBV11-3 and J is TRBJ2-2; D remains unclear. The CDR3 is made up of 14 amino acids. Trimming cost V 2 bases and J 4 bases, with 8 bases left between them. The germline V gene has CDR1 SGHNT and CDR2 YENEEA. CDR3 in amino acids: CASSLRLSTGELFF. CDR3 nucleotide sequence: TGTGCCAGCAGCTTAAGACTCAGCACCGGGGAGCTGTTTTTT. Full variable domain (remainder filled in from reference TRBV11-3 and TRBJ2-2): EAGVVQSPRYKIIEKKQPVAFWCNPISGHNTLYWYLQNLGQGPELLIRYENEEAVDDSQLPKDRFSAERLKGVDSTLKIQPAELGDSAVYLCASSLRLSTGELFFGEGSRLTVL.

This rearrangement joins TRBV6-1 to TRBJ1-6; D is possibly TRBD1 (5 bases). This CDR3 region has 15 residues. Germline V gene data show CDR1 as MNHNS and CDR2 as SASEGT. Trimming cost V 6 bases and J 6 bases, with 15 bases left between them. CDR3 nucleotide sequence: TGTGCCAGCAGGGAGGGACGCGGTATTAATTCACCCCTCCACTTT. Translated: CASREGRGINSPLHF.

The V gene is TRBV4-1, the J gene TRBJ2-5; D unresolved. The CDR3 sequence is 13 residues long. Germline CDR1 MGHRA, CDR2 YSYEKL. Between the trimmed V and J ends, which lost 1 base and 5 bases, there was a span of 8 bases. The CDR3 DNA reads TGCGCCAGCAGCCAAGCTCACGGGGAGACCCAGTACTTC. Translated, it gives CASSQAHGETQYF.

The chain couples TRBV11-2 to TRBJ1-4, with D uncertain. Looked up from germline, CDR1 is SGHAT and CDR2 is FQNNGV. This CDR3 spans 13 amino acids. V was shortened by 8 bases and J by 0 bases, with 7 bases between the two germline ends. Here the CDR3 reads CASSDATNEKLFF. CDR3 coding DNA: TGTGCCAGCTCGGATGCAACTAATGAAAAACTGTTTTTT.

This chain links TRBV2 with TRBJ2-7, with D perhaps matching TRBD1 (5 bases). This CDR3 has 14 residues. V was trimmed by 8 bases and J by 6 bases, leaving 20 bases between them. CDR1 and CDR2 from the germline V gene are SNHLY and FYNNEI. The CDR3 spells CASLPDGAPSEQYF. The CDR3 nucleotides read TGTGCCAGCCTACCCGATGGGGCACCATCCGAGCAGTACTTC. Filled out from reference TRBV2 and TRBJ2-7, the complete variable domain reads EPEVTQTPSHQVTQMGQEVILRCVPISNHLYFYWYRQILGQKVEFLVSFYNNEISEKSEIFDDQFSVERPDGSNFTLKIRSTKLEDSAMYFCASLPDGAPSEQYFGPGTRLTVT.

The gene calls are TRBV11-2 and TRBJ2-7; 8 nucleotides line up with TRBD2. V shed 1 base, J shed 4 bases, and the junction held 6 bases outside the gene matches. Germline CDR1 reads SGHAT; CDR2 reads FQNNGV. This CDR3 is 15 amino acids long. Here the CDR3 DNA reads TGTGCCAGCAGCTTAGTACGCGGCGGGGGGTACGAGCAGTACTTC. Its translation is CASSLVRGGGYEQYF.

The CDR3 reads CATSRDRGSYEQYF. For the CDR3, the DNA is TGTGCCACCAGCAGAGATCGAGGGAGCTACGAGCAGTACTTC. The chain carries TRBV15 and TRBJ2-7; a weak D match, TRBD2 (5 bases). V was clipped by 0 bases and J by 3 bases, with 9 bases between them. The V gene's germline CDR1 is LNHNV and CDR2 YYDKDF (reference sequence). The CDR3 consists of 14 residues. Full variable domain (remainder filled in from reference TRBV15 and TRBJ2-7): DAMVIQNPRYQVTQFGKPVTLSCSQTLNHNVMYWYQQKSSQAPKLLFHYYDKDFNNEADTPDNFQSRRPNTSFCFLDIRSPGLGDTAMYLCATSRDRGSYEQYFGPGTRLTVT.

As regards this clone: The junction and the germline gene differ at one end; a read error may be behind it. The chain recombines TRBV20-1 with TRBJ2-3; no clear D. The CDR3 runs 10 residues. Germline V gene data show CDR1 as DFQATT and CDR2 as SNEGSKA (reference sequence). CDR3 bases: TGCAGTGCTAGAGATCATCTCTGGGAATTT. As protein: CSARDHLWEF.

The chain has TRBV11-1 and TRBJ2-2, with 10 bases matching TRBD1. The junction had 16 bases not matched to a gene; V was cut back by 5 bases and J by 4 bases. The length of the CDR3 is 19 residues. Germline CDR1 reads SGHAT; CDR2 reads FQDESV (reference sequence). The DNA of the CDR3 is TGTGCCAGCAGCGTCGGGACAGGGGCCGAAGAGTCAAGCACCGGGGAGCTGTTTTTT. As protein: CASSVGTGAEESSTGELFF.

In this sample, this clone turned up a few times. The rearrangement uses TRBV7-3 and TRBJ1-4; no clear D. CDR1 and CDR2 (germline): SGHTA, FQGTGA. The CDR3 is made up of 12 amino acids. V lost 5 bases and J lost 4, with 5 bases in between. The CDR3 is CASSIGNEKLFF. For the CDR3, the DNA is TGTGCCAGCAGCATCGGTAATGAAAAACTGTTTTTT.

This clone was found once. The chain links TRBV30 to TRBJ2-7; 8 nucleotides line up with TRBD1. CDR3 length: 14 amino acids. Germline V gene data show CDR1 as GTSNPN and CDR2 as SVGIG (reference sequence). The trim removed 3 bases at V and 2 bases at J, leaving 6 bases unmatched. The CDR3 coding sequence is TGTGCCTGGAGAGACAGGGGCAAAGCCTACGAGCAGTACTTC. It yields the protein CAWRDRGKAYEQYF.

The chain employs TRBV27 and TRBJ1-2; D is perhaps TRBD1 (6 bases). Trimming shortened V by 5 bases and J by 4 bases, and 20 bases separated the two germline ends. Germline CDR1 is MNHEY and CDR2 is SMNVEV (reference sequence). The CDR3 runs to 16 residues. CDR3 residues: CASSPSPGQTFYGYTF. As DNA, the CDR3 is TGTGCCAGCAGTCCTAGCCCAGGACAGACCTTCTATGGCTACACCTTC.

The chain combines TRBV2 with TRBJ1-1; D is undetermined. Trimming removed 4 bases from V and 6 bases from J, with 12 bases in between. CDR3 length: 13 residues. Germline values: CDR1 SNHLY, CDR2 FYNNEI. CDR3 nucleotides: TGTGCCAGCAGTGGGACGGCTAGTGCTGAAGCTTTCTTT. Amino acid sequence: CASSGTASAEAFF.

This chain links TRBV10-2 with TRBJ2-5, with D unclear. Germline V lookup: CDR1 WSHSY, CDR2 SAAADI. The CDR3 runs 15 residues. V lost 1 base to trimming and J lost 3 bases, with 12 bases between them. This CDR3 reads CASSELGGYKETQYF. CDR3 sequence (DNA): TGCGCCAGCAGTGAGTTAGGCGGCTACAAAGAGACCCAGTACTTC.

V usage is TRBV7-9 and J usage is TRBJ1-2; 7 bases fit TRBD1. Germline trimming cut 2 bases from V and 2 bases from J; bases unmatched to any gene: 8. CDR3 size: 16 residues. Germline loops: CDR1 SEHNR, CDR2 FQNEAQ (reference sequence). The CDR3 nucleotides are TGTGCCAGCAGCTTAACGCCGCAGACAGGGAACTATGGCTACACCTTC. Protein sequence: CASSLTPQTGNYGYTF.

The sample holds one count of this clone. The chain is built from TRBV5-6 and TRBJ2-5; 8 positions agree with TRBD1. The J call is doubtful: the DNA matches TRBJ2-7 better. This CDR3 is 17 amino acids long. Germline CDR1 reads SGHDT; CDR2 reads YYEEEE. The CDR3 sequence: CASSGRPGTGGSYEQYF. The CDR3 DNA sequence: TGTGCCAGCAGCGGGAGGCCCGGGACAGGTGGCTCCTACGAGCAGTACTTC.

The rearrangement uses TRBV4-3 and TRBJ2-5; 11 positions match TRBD2. Trimming removed 0 bases from V and 4 bases from J; junction bases left unmatched: 4. The CDR3 is 16 amino acids. CDR1 LGHNA and CDR2 YSLEER come from the germline V gene. CDR3 in DNA: TGCGCCAGCAGCCAAGATCTAGCGGGAGGTGGAGAGACCCAGTACTTC. Its translation is CASSQDLAGGGETQYF.

The chain joins TRBV5-1 to TRBJ1-1; TRBD1 agrees at 7 bases. The CDR3 sequence is 14 residues long. From germline, CDR1 is SGHRS and CDR2 YFSETQ. J lost 2 bases, V lost 3 bases, and 4 bases had no gene match. The CDR3 reads CASSSGQANTEAFF. For the CDR3, the DNA is TGCGCCAGCAGCTCTGGACAGGCAAACACTGAAGCTTTCTTT. Variable domain in full (rest from reference TRBV5-1 and TRBJ1-1): KAGVTQTPRYLIKTRGQQVTLSCSPISGHRSVSWYQQTPGQGLQFLFEYFSETQRNKGNFPGRFSGRQFSNSRSEMNVSTLELGDSALYLCASSSGQANTEAFFGQGTRLTVV.

This chain links TRBV29-1 with TRBJ2-5; perhaps D is TRBD1 or TRBD2 (6 bases each). Germline CDR1 and CDR2: SQVTM and ANQGSEA. Trimming removed 6 bases from V and 4 bases from J, with 15 bases in between. The CDR3 contains 13 residues. CDR3 amino acids: CSVGGGNGETQYF. The DNA of the CDR3 is TGCAGCGTCGGAGGGGGGAATGGAGAGACCCAGTACTTC.

The V gene is TRBV6-1, the J gene TRBJ2-5, with 8 bases identical to TRBD1. The junction had 2 bases not matched to a gene; V was cut back by 2 bases and J by 0 bases. This CDR3 region has 15 residues. The germline V gene has CDR1 MNHNS and CDR2 SASEGT. CDR3: CASSEWTGYQETQYF. In DNA, the CDR3 is TGTGCCAGCAGTGAATGGACAGGGTACCAAGAGACCCAGTACTTC.

This clone was seen only a few times. The chain joins TRBV27 to TRBJ2-7; D may correspond to TRBD1 or TRBD2 (5 bases each). This CDR3 comprises 14 residues. Germline values: CDR1 MNHEY, CDR2 SMNVEV (reference sequence). V was shortened by 4 bases and J by 6 bases, with 16 bases between the two germline ends. CDR3 bases: TGTGCCAGCAGTTGGGGCGGAGAGGGGTTCGAGCAGTACTTC. Amino acid sequence: CASSWGGEGFEQYF.

This clone came up a few times. Here the CDR3 DNA reads TGTGCCAGCAGCCCCTCTCCGTCGGGCCCTAATGAGCAGTTCTTC. Translation: CASSPSPSGPNEQFF. The V and J genes are TRBV7-2 and TRBJ2-1; D is ambiguous. CDR3 length: 15 amino acids. Trimming pared 5 bases from V and 7 bases from J, leaving 18 bases between. Germline V gene data show CDR1 as SGHTA and CDR2 as FQGNSA.

This chain links TRBV20-1 with TRBJ1-2; D is undetermined. Germline V CDR1 and CDR2: DFQATT, SNEGSKA (reference sequence). With 3 bases removed from V and 8 bases from J, the gap between germline ends came to 10 bases. The CDR3 contains 11 residues. The CDR3 loop reads CSARWTGGYTF. DNA of the CDR3: TGCAGTGCTAGGTGGACGGGGGGCTACACCTTC.

V is TRBV7-9 and J is TRBJ2-5; the D is unclear. Trimming stripped 1 base from V and 2 bases from J, with 5 bases between. Germline CDR1 and CDR2: SEHNR and FQNEAQ (reference sequence). The CDR3 runs 13 residues. The CDR3: CASSLVAQETQYF. CDR3 DNA: TGTGCCAGCAGCTTAGTCGCGCAAGAGACCCAGTACTTC.